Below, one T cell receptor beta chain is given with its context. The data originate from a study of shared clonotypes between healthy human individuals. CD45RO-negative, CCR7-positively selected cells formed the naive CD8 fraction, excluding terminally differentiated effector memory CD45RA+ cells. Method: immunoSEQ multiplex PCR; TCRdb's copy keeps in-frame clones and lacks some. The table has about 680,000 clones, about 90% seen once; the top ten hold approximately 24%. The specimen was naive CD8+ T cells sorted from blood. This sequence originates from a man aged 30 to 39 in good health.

The CDR3, as DNA: TGTGCCAGCAGCTCCCCGGGACGGAGATTCTATGGCTACACCTTC. It encodes CASSSPGRRFYGYTF. This sequence joins TRBV11-3 and TRBJ1-2; D might be TRBD1 (5 bases). V lost 4 bases to trimming and J lost 4 bases, with 16 bases between them. The germline gives CDR1 SGHNT, CDR2 YENEEA. The CDR3 runs to 15 residues. The entire variable domain, with the rest obtained from reference TRBV11-3 and TRBJ1-2, is as follows: EAGVVQSPRYKIIEKKQPVAFWCNPISGHNTLYWYLQNLGQGPELLIRYENEEAVDDSQLPKDRFSAERLKGVDSTLKIQPAELGDSAVYLCASSSPGRRFYGYTFGSGTRLTVV.